The clone carrying this T cell receptor (beta chain) was counted many times. The antigen is unknown. TCRdb reanalysed the RT-PCR reads using MiXCR and keeps one entry per CDR3 protein. Altogether fewer than 600,000 distinct CDR3 sequences are present, approximately 7.3% being singletons, with the ten largest covering around 13%. This sample stems from a study of response to subunit inactivated influenza vaccine. Findings and caveats of the study: Few new T cells, the authors suggested, are recruited by each seasonal influenza vaccination.

Germline CDR1 DFQATT, CDR2 SNEGSKA (reference sequence). Losses at the gene ends were 3 bases for V and 4 bases for J; bases not matched to a gene: 3. This CDR3 spans 12 amino acids. The source material was PBMCs from blood, sampled roughly 24 months after vaccination. This clonotype was sampled from a man between 50 and 70 years old who received an inactivated influenza vaccine. The genes are TRBV20-1 and TRBJ2-7, with 7 bases lining up with TRBD1. The CDR3 coding sequence is TGCAGTGCTAGGGGGACAGTTTACGAGCAGTACTTC. Translated, it gives CSARGTVYEQYF.